The following is a TCR beta chain sequence with its context. Its antigen remains unidentified. These data come from a study of T cell responses to AZD1222 COVID-19 vaccine. Study-wide findings and caveats: Following two doses of AZD1222, Spike-specific TCR breadth and depth rose. Just a handful of people given AZD1222 tested seropositive at baseline.

TCRdb keeps only in-frame clones here, not all; method: immunoSEQ multiplex PCR. This table has 150,000 or so clones, 75% to 95% appearing once. Deletions cut 8 bases from V and 7 bases from J, with 21 bases between. Germline V lookup: CDR1 MDHEN, CDR2 SYDVKM. CDR3 length: 14 residues. This chain connects TRBV28 to TRBJ2-7; D is possibly TRBD1 or TRBD2 (5 bases each). The TCR was taken from an adult in good health. This specimen consisted of peripheral blood, obtained on day 0 of MenACWY control vaccination. Here the CDR3 reads CASQVGDDLGEQYF. The CDR3 DNA reads as TGTGCCAGCCAGGTCGGGGACGACTTGGGGGAGCAGTACTTC.